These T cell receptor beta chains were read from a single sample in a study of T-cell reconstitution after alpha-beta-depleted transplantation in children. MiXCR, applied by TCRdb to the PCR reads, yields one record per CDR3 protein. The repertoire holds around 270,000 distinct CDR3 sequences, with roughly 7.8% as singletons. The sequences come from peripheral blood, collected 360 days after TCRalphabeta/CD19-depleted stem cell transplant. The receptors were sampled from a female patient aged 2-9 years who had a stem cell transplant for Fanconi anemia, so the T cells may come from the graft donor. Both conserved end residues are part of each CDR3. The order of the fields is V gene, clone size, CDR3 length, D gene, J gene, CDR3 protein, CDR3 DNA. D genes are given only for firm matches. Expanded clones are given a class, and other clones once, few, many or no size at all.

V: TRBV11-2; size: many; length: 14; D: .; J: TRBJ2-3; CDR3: CASSPQSGTDTQYF; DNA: TGTGCCAGCAGCCCCCAGTCAGGGACAGATACGCAGTATTTT
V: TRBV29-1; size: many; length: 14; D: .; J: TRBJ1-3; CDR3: CSVIQRSSGNTIYF; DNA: TGCAGCGTTATACAGAGGTCATCTGGAAACACCATATATTTT
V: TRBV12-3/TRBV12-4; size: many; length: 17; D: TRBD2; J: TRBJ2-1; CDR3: CASSFLGTSGIGNEQFF; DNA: TGTGCCAGCAGTTTTCTAGGGACTAGCGGGATTGGCAATGAGCAGTTCTTC
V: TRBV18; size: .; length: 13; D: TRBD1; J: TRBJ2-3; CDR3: CASEGTGRDTQYF; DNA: TGTGCCAGCGAAGGGACAGGACGAGATACGCAGTATTTT
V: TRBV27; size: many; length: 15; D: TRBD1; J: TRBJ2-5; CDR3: CASSLSGQAQETQYF; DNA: TGTGCCAGCAGTTTATCGGGACAGGCCCAAGAGACCCAGTACTTC
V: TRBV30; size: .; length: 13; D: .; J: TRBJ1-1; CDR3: CAWSGGQHAEAFF; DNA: TGTGCCTGGAGTGGAGGGCAGCACGCTGAAGCTTTCTTT
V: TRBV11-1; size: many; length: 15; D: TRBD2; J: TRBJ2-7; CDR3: CASSLTSGVNYEQYF; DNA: TGTGCCAGCAGCTTAACTAGCGGAGTTAACTACGAGCAGTACTTC
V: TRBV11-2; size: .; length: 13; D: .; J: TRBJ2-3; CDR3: CASSSPVADTQYF; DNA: TGTGCCAGCAGCTCGCCGGTAGCAGATACGCAGTATTTT
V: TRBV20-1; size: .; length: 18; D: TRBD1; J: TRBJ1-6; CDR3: CSARDPTGKSSYNSPLHF; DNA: TGCAGTGCTAGAGACCCGACAGGGAAGAGCTCCTATAATTCACCCCTCCACTTT
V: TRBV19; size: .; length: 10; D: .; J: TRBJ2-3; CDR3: CKGSTDTQYF; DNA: TGTAAGGGGAGCACAGATACGCAGTATTTT
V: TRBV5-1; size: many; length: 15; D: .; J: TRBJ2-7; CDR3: CASSGQVGTAYEQYF; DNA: TGCGCCAGCAGCGGACAGGTGGGGACTGCCTACGAGCAGTACTTC
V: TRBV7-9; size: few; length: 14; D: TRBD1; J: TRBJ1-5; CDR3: CASSLDTGDQPQHF; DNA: TGTGCCAGCAGCTTAGATACAGGGGATCAGCCCCAGCATTTT
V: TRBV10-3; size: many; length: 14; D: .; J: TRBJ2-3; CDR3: CAISLDLNTDTQYF; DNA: TGTGCCATCAGTCTGGACCTTAACACAGATACGCAGTATTTT
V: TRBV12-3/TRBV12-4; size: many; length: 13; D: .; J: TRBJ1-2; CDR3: CASSPPSRVGYTF; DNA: TGTGCCAGCAGCCCCCCGAGTAGGGTTGGCTACACCTTC
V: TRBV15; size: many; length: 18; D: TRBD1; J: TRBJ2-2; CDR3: CATSRDWTGYPNTGELFF; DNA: TGTGCCACCAGCAGAGATTGGACAGGGTACCCGAACACCGGGGAGCTGTTTTTT
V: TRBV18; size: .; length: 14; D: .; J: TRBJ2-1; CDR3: CASSPLNRYNEQFF; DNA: TGTGCCAGCTCACCTCTCAACAGGTACAATGAGCAGTTCTTC
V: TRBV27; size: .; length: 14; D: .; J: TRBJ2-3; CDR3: CASSLDPGIDTQYF; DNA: TGTGCCAGCAGTTTAGACCCAGGAATAGATACGCAGTATTTT
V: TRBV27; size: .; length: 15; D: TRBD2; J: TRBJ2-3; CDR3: CASSPLALSTDTQYF; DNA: TGTGCCAGCAGTCCACTAGCGCTGAGCACAGATACGCAGTATTTT
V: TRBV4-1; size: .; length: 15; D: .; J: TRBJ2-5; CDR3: CASSEASAGKETQYF; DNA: TGCGCCAGCTCCGAAGCTTCAGCGGGCAAAGAGACCCAGTACTTC
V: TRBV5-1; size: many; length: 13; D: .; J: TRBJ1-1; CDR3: CASSLDRDTEAFF; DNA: TGCGCCAGCAGCTTGGACAGGGACACTGAAGCTTTCTTT
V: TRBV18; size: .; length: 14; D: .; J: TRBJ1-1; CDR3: CASSSKAGNTEAFF; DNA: TGTGCCAGCTCTTCGAAGGCAGGGAACACTGAAGCTTTCTTT
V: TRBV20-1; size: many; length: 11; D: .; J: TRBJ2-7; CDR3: CSARDRREQYF; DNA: TGCAGTGCTAGGGACAGACGGGAGCAGTACTTC
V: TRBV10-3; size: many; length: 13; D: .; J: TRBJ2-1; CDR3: CAISEQGGNEQFF; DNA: TGTGCCATCAGTGAGCAGGGGGGCAATGAGCAGTTCTTC
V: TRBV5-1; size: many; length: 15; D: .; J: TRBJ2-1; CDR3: CASSLFRDFGNEQFF; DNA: TGCGCCAGCAGCCTATTCCGGGACTTCGGCAATGAGCAGTTCTTC
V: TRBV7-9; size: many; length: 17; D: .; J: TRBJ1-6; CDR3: CASSLAPAGFRDSPLHF; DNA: TGTGCCAGCAGCTTAGCTCCGGCAGGGTTTCGGGATTCACCCCTCCACTTT
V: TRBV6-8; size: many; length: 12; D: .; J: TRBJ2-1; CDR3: CASRHLRRPQFF; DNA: TGTGCCAGCAGACACCTGCGCCGTCCACAGTTCTTC
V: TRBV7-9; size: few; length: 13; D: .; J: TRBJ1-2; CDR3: CASSLAGSSGYTF; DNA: TGTGCCAGCAGCTTAGCAGGGTCGAGTGGCTACACCTTC
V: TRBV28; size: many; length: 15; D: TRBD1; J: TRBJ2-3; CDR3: CASRETGGRADTQYF; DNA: TGTGCCAGCAGAGAAACAGGGGGAAGGGCAGATACGCAGTATTTT
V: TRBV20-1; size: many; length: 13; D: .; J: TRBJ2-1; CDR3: CSAHGEDHNEQFF; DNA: TGCAGTGCCCACGGGGAGGATCACAATGAGCAGTTCTTC
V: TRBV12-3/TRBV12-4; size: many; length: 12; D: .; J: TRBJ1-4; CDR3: CASSLSSEKLFF; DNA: TGTGCCAGCAGTCTCAGTTCTGAAAAACTGTTTTTT
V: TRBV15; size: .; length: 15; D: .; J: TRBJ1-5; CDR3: CATSRDFGGTQPQHF; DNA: TGTGCCACCAGCAGAGATTTTGGGGGGACTCAGCCCCAGCATTTT
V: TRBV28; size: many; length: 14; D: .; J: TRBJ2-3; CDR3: CASSSAQGTDTQYF; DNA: TGTGCCAGCAGTTCTGCACAGGGCACAGATACGCAGTATTTT
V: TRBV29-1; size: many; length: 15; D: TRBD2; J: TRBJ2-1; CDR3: CSVTSGGGPYNEQFF; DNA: TGCAGCGTCACTAGCGGGGGGGGACCCTACAATGAGCAGTTCTTC